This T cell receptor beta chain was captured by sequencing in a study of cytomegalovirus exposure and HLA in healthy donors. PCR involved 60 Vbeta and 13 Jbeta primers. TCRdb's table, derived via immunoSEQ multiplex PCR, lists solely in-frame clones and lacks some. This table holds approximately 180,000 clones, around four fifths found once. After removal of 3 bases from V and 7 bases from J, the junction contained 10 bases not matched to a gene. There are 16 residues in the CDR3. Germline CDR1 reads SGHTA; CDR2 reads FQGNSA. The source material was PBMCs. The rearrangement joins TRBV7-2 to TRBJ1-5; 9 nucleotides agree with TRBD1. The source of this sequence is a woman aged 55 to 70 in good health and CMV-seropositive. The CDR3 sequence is CASSLTGGQGWQPQHF. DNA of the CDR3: TGTGCCAGCAGCTTGACAGGGGGTCAGGGTTGGCAGCCCCAGCATTTT.